The 8 T cell receptor beta chains listed next were all sequenced from one sample in a study of T-cell reconstitution after alpha-beta-depleted transplantation in children. Unique molecular identifiers were incorporated into the prepared TCRbeta library. TCRdb independently ran MiXCR on the PCR reads; one entry per CDR3 protein. The table includes roughly 790,000 distinct CDR3 sequences, less than 20% detected once. The sequences come from PBMCs, mostly from graft donor cells, collected 360 days after TCRalphabeta/CD19-depleted stem cell transplant. The receptors derive from a male patient between 10 and 17 years old who had a stem cell transplant for acute lymphoblastic leukemia, so the T cells may come from the graft donor.

The table lists this clonotype with a few counts. The rearrangement links TRBV5-1 to TRBJ2-2; 12 nucleotides match TRBD2. Germline CDR1 and CDR2: SGHRS and YFSETQ. This CDR3 is built from 18 residues. With V trimmed by 4 bases and J by 0 bases, 7 bases remained unmatched. The CDR3 region is CASSPPRTSGTNTGELFF. The DNA for the CDR3 is TGCGCCAGCAGCCCTCCCCGGACTAGCGGGACGAACACCGGGGAGCTGTTTTTT.

This rearrangement joins TRBV20-1 to TRBJ2-1; D gene ambiguous. Germline V gives CDR1 DFQATT, CDR2 SNEGSKA (reference sequence). The V end was cut by 2 bases, the J end by 5 bases, with 13 bases between. The CDR3 extends over 14 amino acids. This chain's CDR3 is CSARLLSTHNEQFF. CDR3 sequence (DNA): TGCAGTGCTAGACTCCTCTCGACTCACAATGAGCAGTTCTTC.

CDR3 DNA: TGCAGTGCTAGAAGACAAGGGACTAGCGGGAGGGACATTCAGTACTTC. This translates into CSARRQGTSGRDIQYF. This chain links TRBV20-1 with TRBJ2-4, with 16 bases lining up with TRBD2. Germline CDR1 DFQATT, CDR2 SNEGSKA (reference sequence). The CDR3 loop spans 16 amino acids. With V trimmed by 2 bases and J by 8 bases, 6 bases remained unmatched.

This clonotype has only a few counts. The rearrangement joins TRBV12-3 or TRBV12-4 to TRBJ2-7; no reliable D call. This CDR3 is 15 amino acids long. V gave up 0 bases and J gave up 6 bases, with 15 bases separating them. The CDR3 region is CASSLADVQVCEQYF. As DNA, the CDR3 is TGTGCCAGCAGTTTAGCAGACGTTCAGGTTTGCGAGCAGTACTTC.

The chain joins TRBV9 to TRBJ2-5; the D gene is possibly TRBD1 (5 bases). Germline CDR1 and CDR2: SGDLS and YYNGEE. The CDR3 loop spans 14 amino acids. Trimming took off 3 bases at V and 1 base at J, with 10 bases between the two ends. The CDR3 region has the DNA TGTGCCAGCAGCGACTACGACAGCCAAGAGACCCAGTACTTC. Translated: CASSDYDSQETQYF.

This clonotype was counted at least ten times. V usage is TRBV20-1 and J usage is TRBJ2-1, with D unclear. The CDR3 sequence is 13 residues long. V lost 3 bases to trimming and J lost 0 bases, with 6 bases between them. Germline CDR1 and CDR2: DFQATT and SNEGSKA (reference sequence). The CDR3 spells CSASRDSYNEQFF. In nucleotides, the CDR3 is TGCAGTGCTAGCAGAGACTCCTACAATGAGCAGTTCTTC.

The chain couples TRBV5-5 to TRBJ2-4; the D is unclear. This CDR3 comprises 18 residues. Germline lookup yields CDR1 SGHKS and CDR2 YYEKEE (reference sequence). Trimming stripped 0 bases from V and 10 bases from J, with 26 bases between. CDR3: CASSLEWSSPHVLLIQYF. The CDR3 nucleotides are TGTGCCAGCAGCTTGGAGTGGTCTTCCCCACACGTACTACTTATTCAGTACTTC. Based on the CDR3 plus reference TRBV5-5 and TRBJ2-4, the full variable domain is DAGVTQSPTHLIKTRGQQVTLRCSPISGHKSVSWYQQVLGQGPQFIFQYYEKEERGRGNFPDRFSARQFPNYSSELNVNALLLGDSALYLCASSLEWSSPHVLLIQYFGAGTRLSVL.

In its sample, this clonotype was seen many times. The CDR3 DNA sequence: TGTGCCAGCAGCTTAGGGTTGCAGCCCCAGCATTTT. This codes for CASSLGLQPQHF. The V gene is TRBV13, the J gene TRBJ1-5; no clear D gene. Trimming took off 0 bases at V and 7 bases at J, with 4 bases between the two ends. CDR3 length: 12 amino acids. Looked up from germline, CDR1 is PRHDT and CDR2 is FYEKMQ (reference sequence).